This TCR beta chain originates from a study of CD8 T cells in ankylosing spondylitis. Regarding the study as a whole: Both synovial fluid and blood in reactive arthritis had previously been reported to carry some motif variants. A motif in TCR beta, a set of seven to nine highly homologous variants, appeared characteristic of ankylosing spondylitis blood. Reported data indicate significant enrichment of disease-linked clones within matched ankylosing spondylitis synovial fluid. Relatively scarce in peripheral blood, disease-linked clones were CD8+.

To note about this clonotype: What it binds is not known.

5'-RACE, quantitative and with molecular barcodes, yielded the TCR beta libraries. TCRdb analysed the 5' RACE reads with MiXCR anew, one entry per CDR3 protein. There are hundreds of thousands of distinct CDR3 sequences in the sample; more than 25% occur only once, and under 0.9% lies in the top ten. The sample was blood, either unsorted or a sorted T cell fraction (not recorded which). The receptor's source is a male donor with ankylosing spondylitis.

CDR3 DNA sequence: TGTGCCACCAGCAGACAGGGGTACGAGCAGTACTTC. This codes for CATSRQGYEQYF. The chain is built from TRBV15 and TRBJ2-7; possibly TRBD1 for D (6 bases). This CDR3 is 12 amino acids long. Germline CDR1 LNHNV, CDR2 YYDKDF (reference sequence). Between the trimmed V and J ends, which lost 2 bases and 4 bases, there was a span of 6 bases.